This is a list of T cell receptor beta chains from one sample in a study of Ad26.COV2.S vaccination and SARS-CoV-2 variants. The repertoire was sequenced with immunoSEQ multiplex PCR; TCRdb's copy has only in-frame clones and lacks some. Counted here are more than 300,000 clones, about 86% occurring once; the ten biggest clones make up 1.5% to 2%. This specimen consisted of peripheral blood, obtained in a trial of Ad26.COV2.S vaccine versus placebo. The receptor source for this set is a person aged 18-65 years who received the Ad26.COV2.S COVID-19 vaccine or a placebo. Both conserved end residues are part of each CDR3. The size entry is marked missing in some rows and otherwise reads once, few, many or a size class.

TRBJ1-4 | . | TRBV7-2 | CASSGTGNEKLFF
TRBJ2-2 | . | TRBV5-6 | CASSLFWGPTGELFF
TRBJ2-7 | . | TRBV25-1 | CASSYEDYEQYF
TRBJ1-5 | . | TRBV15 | CATSRDQGQGRQPQHF
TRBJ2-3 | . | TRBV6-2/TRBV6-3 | CASSFRTSGGPTDTQYF
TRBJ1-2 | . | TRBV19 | CASSIVGTANYGYTF
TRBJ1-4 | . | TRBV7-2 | CASSLDRGLNEKLFF
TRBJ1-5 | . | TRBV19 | CASSYRAGGTYSNQPQHF
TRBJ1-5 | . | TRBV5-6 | CASSLAGDSYSNQPQHF
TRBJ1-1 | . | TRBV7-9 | CASSPLLPARNTEAFF
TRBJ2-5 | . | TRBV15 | CATSGSTGNWETQYF
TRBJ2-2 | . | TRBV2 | CASRGGLAVANTGELFF
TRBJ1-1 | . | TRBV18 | CASSPTLNTEAFF
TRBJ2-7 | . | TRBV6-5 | CASSYTTGTGYEQYF
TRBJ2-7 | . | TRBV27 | CASSPGTGPSYEQYF
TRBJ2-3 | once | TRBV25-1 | CASSGEAGLADTQYF
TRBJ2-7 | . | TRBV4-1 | CASSQDRGRTEQYF
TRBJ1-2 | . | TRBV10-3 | CAIGGTGDSDGYTF
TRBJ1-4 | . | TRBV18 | CASQDDATNEKLFF
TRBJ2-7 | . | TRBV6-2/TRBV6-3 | CASSYGGRGTSYEQYF
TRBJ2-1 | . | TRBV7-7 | CASILAGGRFADNEQFF
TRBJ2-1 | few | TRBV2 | CASREQGAYNEQFF
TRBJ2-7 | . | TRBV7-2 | CASSLEGGSYEQYF
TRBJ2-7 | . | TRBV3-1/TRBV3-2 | CASSQLVLGASYEQYF
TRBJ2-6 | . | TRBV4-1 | CASSHSPAGSGANVLTF
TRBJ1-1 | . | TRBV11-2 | CASSSRDRGALNTEAFF
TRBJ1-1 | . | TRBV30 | CAWRGGDRTNTEAFF
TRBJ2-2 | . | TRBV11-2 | CASSLAAGNGELFF
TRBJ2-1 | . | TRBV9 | CASSVTTERGRAMFF
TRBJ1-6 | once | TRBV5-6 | CASQTGGPGSPLHF
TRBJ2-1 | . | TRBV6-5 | CASRDKYYNEQFF
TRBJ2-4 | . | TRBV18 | CASSPNTEGDIQYF
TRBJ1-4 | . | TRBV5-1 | CASSLDGRGGEKLFF
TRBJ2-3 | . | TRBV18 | CASSTRGQGTDTQYF
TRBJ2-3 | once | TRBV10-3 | CAIKALYSTDTQYF
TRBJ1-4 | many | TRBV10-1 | CAKTSLRQAGLGPLFF
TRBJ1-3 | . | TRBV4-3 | CASSQSEREGWNTIYF
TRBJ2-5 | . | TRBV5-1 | CASSLAPRRQETQYF
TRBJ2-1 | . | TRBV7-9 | CASEGAGMLGEQFF
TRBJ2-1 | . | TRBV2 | CATRRDNNNEQFF
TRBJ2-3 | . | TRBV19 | CASSFLGATDTQYF
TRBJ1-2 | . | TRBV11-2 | CATSSDRGFYGYTF
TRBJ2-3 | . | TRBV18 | CASSSGARTDTQYF
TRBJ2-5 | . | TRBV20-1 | CSARPGETQYF
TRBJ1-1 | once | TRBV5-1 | CASSLVSGEWRNTEAFF
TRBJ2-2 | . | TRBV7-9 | CASSLWQNTGELFF
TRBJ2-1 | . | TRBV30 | CAWSVSQEQFF
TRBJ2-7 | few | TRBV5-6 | CASSQGYEQYF
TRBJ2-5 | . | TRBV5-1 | CASSLVGRSEETQYF
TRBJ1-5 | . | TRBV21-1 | CAINDRDPGSNQPQHF
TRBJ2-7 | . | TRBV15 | CATSRKLQGAREQYF
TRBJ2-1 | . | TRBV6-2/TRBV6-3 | CASSRPRTDSNEQFF
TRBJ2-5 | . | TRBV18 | CASSQGTGRSGAETQYF
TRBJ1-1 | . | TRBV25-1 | CASSAPAGMNTEAFF
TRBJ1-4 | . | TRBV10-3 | CATSLRVNEKLFF
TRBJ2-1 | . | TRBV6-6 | CASSPGASGANEQFF
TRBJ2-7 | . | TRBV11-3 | CASSRDSTYEQYF
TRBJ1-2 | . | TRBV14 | CASSQTGVRTF
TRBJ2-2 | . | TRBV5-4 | CASSSGQAPGELFF